The T cell receptor beta chain described here comes from a study of blood T cell repertoires in COVID-19. Study details: The samples span acute and convalescent COVID-19 from the United States, Italy and Spain. PBMCs, B-cell-depleted T cells, or T cells were the source of the cDNA or gDNA that made up the material.

Germline CDR1 and CDR2: SGHNT and YENEEA. This CDR3 comprises 15 residues. Trimming left V 6 bases short and J 5 bases short, with 17 bases between. Per the study methods: Estimates of nucleated cell counts were drawn from the amplification of reference gene primers. The data were produced by immunoSEQ multiplex PCR, yet TCRdb's version contains in-frame clones alone and is incomplete. That table furnishes V, J and clone size, whereas the DNA furnished D and trimming. The data show 60,000 to 85,000 clones, with roughly 70% seen just once and roughly 2.6% held by the top ten. The receptor was derived from a human donor with acute or convalescent COVID-19. The donor label of this sample is uncertain. The rearrangement joins TRBV11-3 to TRBJ2-1, with a weak D call TRBD2 (5 bases). The specimen sequenced was peripheral blood. This CDR3 is CASSRRGFRDNEQFF. Written as DNA, the CDR3 is TGTGCCAGCAGTCGCCGCGGGTTTAGGGACAATGAGCAGTTCTTC.